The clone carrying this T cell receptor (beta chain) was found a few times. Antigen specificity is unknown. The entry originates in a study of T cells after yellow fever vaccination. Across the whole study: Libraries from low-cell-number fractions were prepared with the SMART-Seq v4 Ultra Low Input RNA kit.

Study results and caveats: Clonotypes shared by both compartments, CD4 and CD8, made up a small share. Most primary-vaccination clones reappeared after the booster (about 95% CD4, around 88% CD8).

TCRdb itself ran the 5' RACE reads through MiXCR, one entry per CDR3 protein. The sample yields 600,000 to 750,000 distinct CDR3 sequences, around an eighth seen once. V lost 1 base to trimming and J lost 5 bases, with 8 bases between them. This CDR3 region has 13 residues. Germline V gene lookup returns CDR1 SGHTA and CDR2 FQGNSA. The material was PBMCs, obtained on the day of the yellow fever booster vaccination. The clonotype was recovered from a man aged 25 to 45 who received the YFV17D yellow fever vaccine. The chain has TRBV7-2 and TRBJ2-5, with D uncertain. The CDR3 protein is CASSLGDIETQYF. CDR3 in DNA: TGTGCCAGCAGCTTAGGAGATATTGAGACCCAGTACTTC.